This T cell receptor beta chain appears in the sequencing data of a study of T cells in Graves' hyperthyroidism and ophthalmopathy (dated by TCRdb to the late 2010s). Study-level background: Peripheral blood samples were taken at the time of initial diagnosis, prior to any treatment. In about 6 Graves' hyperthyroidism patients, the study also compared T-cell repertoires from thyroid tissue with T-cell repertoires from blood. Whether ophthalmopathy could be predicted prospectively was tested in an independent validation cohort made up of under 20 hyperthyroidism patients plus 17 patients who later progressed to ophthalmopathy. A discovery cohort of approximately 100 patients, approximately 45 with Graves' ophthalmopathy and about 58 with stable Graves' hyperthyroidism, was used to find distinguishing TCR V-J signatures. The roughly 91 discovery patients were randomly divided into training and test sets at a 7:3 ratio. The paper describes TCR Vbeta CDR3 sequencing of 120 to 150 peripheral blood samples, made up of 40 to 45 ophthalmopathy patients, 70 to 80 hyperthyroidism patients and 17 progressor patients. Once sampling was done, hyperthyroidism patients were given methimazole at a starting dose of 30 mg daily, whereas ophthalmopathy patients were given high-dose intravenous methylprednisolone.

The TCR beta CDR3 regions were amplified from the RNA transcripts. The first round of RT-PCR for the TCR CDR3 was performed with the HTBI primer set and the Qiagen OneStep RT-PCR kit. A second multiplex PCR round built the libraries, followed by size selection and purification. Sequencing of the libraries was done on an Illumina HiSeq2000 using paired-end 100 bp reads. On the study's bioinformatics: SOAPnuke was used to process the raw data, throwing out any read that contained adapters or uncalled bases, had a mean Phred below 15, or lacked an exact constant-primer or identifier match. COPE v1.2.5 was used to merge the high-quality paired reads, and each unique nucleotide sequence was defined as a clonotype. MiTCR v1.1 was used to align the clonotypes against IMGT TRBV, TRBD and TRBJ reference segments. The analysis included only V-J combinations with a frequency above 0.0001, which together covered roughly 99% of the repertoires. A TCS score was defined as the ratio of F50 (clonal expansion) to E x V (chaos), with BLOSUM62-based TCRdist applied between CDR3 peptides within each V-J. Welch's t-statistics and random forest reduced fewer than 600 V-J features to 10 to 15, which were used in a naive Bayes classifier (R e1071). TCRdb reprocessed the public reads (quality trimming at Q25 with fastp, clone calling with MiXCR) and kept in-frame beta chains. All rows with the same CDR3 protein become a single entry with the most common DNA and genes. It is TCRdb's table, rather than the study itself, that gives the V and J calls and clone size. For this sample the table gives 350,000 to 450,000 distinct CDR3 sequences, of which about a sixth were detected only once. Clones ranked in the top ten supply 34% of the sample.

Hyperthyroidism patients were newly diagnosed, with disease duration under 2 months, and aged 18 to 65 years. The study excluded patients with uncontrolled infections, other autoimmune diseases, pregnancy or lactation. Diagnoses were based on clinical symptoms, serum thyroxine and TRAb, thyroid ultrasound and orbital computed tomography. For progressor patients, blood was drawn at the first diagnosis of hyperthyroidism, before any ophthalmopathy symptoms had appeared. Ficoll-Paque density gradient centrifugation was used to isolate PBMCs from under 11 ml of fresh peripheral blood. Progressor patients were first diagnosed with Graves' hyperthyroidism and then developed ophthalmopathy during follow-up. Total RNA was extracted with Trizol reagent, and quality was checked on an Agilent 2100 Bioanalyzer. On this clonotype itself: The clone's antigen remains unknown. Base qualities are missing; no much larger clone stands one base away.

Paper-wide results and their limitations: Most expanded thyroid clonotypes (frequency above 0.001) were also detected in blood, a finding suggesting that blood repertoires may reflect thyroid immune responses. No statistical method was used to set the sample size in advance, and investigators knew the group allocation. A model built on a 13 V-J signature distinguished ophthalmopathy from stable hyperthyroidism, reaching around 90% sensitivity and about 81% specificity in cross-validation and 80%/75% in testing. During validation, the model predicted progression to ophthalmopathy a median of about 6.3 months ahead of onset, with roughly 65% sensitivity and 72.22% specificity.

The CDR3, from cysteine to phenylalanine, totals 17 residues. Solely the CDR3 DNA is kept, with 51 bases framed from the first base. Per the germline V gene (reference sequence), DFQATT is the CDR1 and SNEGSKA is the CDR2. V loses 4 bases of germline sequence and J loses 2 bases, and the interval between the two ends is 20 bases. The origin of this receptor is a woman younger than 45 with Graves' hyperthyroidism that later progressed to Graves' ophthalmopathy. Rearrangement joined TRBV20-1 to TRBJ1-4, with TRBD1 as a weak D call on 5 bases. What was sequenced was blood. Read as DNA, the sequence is TGCAGTGCTAAGGCGAATTGGGGCCTCAGCACTAATGAAAAACTGTTTTTT. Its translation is CSAKANWGLSTNEKLFF.